This T cell receptor (beta chain) comes out of a study of human T cells and chemical hapten exposure. Study-wide results and caveats: Patch test score showed a positive correlation with PT1 expanded TCR counts.

The CDR3 has 12 amino acids. The germline CDR1 and CDR2 sequences are MNHNY and SVGAGI (reference sequence). The V end lost 8 bases, the J end lost 3 bases, and 10 bases lay between the germline ends. This clonotype was recorded many times. As yet, its antigen is unknown. Time point described: pre-sensitization, week 0. Treatment here: therapeutic diphenylcyclopropenone sensitization with weekly scalp DPC. In TCRdb, the RACE reads were re-called with MiXCR into one record per CDR3 protein. This sample has around 120,000 distinct CDR3 sequences, with 13% found just once. Material: whole blood, obtained in connection with sensitization to the hapten diphenylcyclopropenone (DPC). This chain uses TRBV6-6 with TRBJ1-2, with D tentatively TRBD1 (6 bases). This sequence was found in a woman aged 18-30 years with alopecia areata. Some clones in this sample may be carry-over from other donors' samples. The CDR3 here is CASVGGDYGYTF. CDR3 in DNA: TGTGCCAGCGTCGGGGGCGACTATGGCTACACCTTC.